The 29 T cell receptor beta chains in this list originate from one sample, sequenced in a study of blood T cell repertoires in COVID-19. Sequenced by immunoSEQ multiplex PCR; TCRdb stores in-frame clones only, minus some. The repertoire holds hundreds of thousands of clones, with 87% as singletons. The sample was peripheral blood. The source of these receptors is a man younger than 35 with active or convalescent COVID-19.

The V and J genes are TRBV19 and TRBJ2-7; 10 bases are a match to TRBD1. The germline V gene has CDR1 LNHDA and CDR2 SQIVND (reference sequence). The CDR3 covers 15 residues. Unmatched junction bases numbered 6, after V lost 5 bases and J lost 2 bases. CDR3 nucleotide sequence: TGTGCCAGTAGTGGAACCGGGACAGGGGCCTACGAGCAGTACTTC. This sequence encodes CASSGTGTGAYEQYF.

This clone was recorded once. The CDR3 sequence: CASSPLAGDYEQYF. CDR3 DNA: TGTGCCAGCAGCCCCTTAGCCGGGGACTACGAGCAGTACTTC. V is TRBV7-8 and J is TRBJ2-7, with a possible D match to TRBD2 (5 bases). Germline V lookup: CDR1 SGHVS, CDR2 FQNEAQ. This CDR3 region has 14 residues. Trimming pared 5 bases from V and 3 bases from J, leaving 14 bases between.

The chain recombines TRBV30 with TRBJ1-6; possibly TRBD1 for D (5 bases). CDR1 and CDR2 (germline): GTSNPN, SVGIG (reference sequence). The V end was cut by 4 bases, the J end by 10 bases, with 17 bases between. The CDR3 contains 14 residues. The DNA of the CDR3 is TGTGCCTGGACCCGGACAAATAATGGGTCACCCCTCCACTTT. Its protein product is CAWTRTNNGSPLHF.

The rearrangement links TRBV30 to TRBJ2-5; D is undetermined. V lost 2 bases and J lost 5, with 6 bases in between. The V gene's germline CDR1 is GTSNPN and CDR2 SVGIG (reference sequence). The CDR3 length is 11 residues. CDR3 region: CAWSFMETQYF. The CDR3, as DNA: TGTGCCTGGAGTTTTATGGAGACCCAGTACTTC.

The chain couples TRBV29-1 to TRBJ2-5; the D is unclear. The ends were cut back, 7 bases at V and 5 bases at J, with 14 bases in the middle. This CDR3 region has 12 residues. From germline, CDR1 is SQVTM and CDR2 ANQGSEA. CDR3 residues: CSAVDGAETQYF. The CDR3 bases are TGCAGCGCCGTGGATGGAGCGGAGACCCAGTACTTC. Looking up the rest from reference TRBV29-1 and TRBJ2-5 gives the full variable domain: SAVISQKPSRDICQRGTSLTIQCQVDSQVTMMFWYRQQPGQSLTLIATANQGSEATYESGFVIDKFPISRPNLTFSTLTVSNMSPEDSSIYLCSAVDGAETQYFGPGTRLLVL.

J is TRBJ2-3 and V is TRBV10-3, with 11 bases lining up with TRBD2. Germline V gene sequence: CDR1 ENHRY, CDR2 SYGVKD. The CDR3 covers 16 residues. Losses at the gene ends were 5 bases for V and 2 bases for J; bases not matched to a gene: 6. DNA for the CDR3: TGTGCCATCAGTTCCACGGGACTAGCGGACACAGATACGCAGTATTTT. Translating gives CAISSTGLADTDTQYF.

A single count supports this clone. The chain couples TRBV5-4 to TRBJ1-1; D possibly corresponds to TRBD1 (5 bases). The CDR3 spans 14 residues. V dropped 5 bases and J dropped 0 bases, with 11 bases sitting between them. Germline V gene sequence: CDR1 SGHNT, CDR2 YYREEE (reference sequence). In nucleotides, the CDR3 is TGTGCCAGCAGGGGGGAGGGATTGAACACTGAAGCTTTCTTT. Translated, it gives CASRGEGLNTEAFF.

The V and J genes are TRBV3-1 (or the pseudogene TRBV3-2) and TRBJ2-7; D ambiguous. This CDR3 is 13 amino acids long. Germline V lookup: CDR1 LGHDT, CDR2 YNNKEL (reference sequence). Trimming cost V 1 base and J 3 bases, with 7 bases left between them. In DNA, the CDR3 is TGTGCCAGCAGCCAAGCCTCCGTCTACGAGCAGTACTTC. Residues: CASSQASVYEQYF.

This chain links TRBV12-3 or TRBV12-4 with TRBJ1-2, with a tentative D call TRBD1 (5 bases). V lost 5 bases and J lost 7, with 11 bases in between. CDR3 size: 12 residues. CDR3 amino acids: CASSRGGFGYTF. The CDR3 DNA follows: TGTGCCAGCAGTAGGGGAGGTTTTGGCTACACCTTC.

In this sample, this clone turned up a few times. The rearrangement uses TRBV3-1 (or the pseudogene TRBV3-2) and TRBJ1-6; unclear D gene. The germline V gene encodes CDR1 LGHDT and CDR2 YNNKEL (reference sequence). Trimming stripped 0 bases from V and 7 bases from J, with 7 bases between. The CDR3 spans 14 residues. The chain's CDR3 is CASSQDMSNSPLHF. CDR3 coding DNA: TGTGCCAGCAGCCAAGATATGAGCAATTCACCCCTCCACTTT.

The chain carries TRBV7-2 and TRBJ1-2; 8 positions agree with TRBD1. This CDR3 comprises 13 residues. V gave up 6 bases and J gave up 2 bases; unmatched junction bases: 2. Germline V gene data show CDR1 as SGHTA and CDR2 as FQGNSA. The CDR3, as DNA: TGTGCCAGCAGGCGGACAGGGAACTATGGCTACACCTTC. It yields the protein CASRRTGNYGYTF.

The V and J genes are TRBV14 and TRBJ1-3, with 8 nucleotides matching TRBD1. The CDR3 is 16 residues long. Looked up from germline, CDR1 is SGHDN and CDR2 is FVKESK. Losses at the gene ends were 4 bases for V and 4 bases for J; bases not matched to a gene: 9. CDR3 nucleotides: TGTGCCAGCAGCCGAACTACAGGGGGACGGGGAAACACCATATATTTT. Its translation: CASSRTTGGRGNTIYF.

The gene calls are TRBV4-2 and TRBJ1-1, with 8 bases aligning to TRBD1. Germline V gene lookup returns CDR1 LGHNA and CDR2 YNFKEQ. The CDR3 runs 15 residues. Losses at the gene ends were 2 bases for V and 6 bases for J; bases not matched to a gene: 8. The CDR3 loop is CASSQLDRVDAEAFF. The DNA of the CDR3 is TGTGCCAGCAGCCAACTGGACAGGGTCGATGCTGAAGCTTTCTTT.

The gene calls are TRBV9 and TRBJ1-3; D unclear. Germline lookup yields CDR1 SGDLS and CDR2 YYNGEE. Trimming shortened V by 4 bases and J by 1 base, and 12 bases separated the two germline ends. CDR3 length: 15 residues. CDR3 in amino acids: CASSLRGQSGNTIYF. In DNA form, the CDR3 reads TGTGCCAGCAGCCTCAGAGGGCAATCTGGAAACACCATATATTTT.

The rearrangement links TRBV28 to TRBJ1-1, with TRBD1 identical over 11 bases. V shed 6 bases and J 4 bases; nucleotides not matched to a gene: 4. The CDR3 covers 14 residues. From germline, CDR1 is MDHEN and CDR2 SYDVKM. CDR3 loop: CASRSGQGVTEAFF. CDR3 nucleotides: TGTGCCAGCAGATCGGGACAGGGGGTCACTGAAGCTTTCTTT.

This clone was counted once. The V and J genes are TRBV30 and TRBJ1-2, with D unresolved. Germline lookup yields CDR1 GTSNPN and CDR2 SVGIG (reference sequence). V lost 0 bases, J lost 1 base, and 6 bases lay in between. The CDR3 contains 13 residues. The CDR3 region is CAWSVLVNYGYTF. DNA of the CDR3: TGTGCCTGGAGTGTACTAGTTAACTATGGCTACACCTTC.

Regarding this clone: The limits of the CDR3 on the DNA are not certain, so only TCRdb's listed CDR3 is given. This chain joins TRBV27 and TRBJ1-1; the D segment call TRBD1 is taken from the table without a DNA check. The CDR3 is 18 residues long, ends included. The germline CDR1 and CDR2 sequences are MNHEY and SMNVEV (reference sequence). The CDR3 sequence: CASSSSIYAGASNTEAFF.

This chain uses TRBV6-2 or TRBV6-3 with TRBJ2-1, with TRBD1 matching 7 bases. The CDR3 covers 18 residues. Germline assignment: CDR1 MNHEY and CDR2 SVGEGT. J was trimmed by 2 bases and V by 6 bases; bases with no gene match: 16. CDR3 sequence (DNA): TGTGCCAGCAGCCCGAGTCCGGATACAGGGGACCCCTACAATGAGCAGTTCTTC. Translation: CASSPSPDTGDPYNEQFF.

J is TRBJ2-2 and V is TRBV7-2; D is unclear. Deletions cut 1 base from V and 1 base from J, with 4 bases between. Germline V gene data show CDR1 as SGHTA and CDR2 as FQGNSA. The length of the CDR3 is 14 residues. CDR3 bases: TGTGCCAGCAGCTTAGTCGGGAACACCGGGGAGCTGTTTTTT. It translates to CASSLVGNTGELFF. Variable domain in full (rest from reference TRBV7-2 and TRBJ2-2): GAGVSQSPSNKVTEKGKDVELRCDPISGHTALYWYRQSLGQGLEFLIYFQGNSAPDKSGLPSDRFSAERTGGSVSTLTIQRTQQEDSAVYLCASSLVGNTGELFFGEGSRLTVL.

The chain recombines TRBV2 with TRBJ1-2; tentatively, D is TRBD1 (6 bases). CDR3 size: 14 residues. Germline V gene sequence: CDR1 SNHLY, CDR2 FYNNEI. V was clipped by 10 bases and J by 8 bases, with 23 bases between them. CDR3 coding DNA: TGTGCCAACTCGGACAGCCCTCAAACGGGAGGCTACACCTTC. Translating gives CANSDSPQTGGYTF.

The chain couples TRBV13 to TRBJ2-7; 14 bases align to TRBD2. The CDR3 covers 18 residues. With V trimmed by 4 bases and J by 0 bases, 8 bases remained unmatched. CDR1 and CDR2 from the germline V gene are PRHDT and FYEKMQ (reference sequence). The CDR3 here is CASSSGTSGGRSSYEQYF. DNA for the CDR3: TGTGCCAGCAGCTCCGGGACTAGCGGGGGCCGGAGCTCCTACGAGCAGTACTTC.

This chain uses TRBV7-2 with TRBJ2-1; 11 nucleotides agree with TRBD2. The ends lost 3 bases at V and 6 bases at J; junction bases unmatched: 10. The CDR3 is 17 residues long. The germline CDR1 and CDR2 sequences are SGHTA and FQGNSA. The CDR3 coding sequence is TGTGCCAGCAGCTTCCGATTCACTAGCGGGGGATTCAATGAGCAGTTCTTC. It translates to CASSFRFTSGGFNEQFF.

The CDR3 DNA is TGTGCCAGCAGCTTAGTGGGCGGGGTCGCATACGAGCAGTACTTC. Amino acid sequence: CASSLVGGVAYEQYF. The chain has TRBV7-6 and TRBJ2-7, with D perhaps TRBD2 (6 bases). V was cut by 1 base and J by 4 bases, with 14 bases left in between. This CDR3 spans 15 amino acids. Germline assignment: CDR1 SGHVS and CDR2 FNYEAQ.

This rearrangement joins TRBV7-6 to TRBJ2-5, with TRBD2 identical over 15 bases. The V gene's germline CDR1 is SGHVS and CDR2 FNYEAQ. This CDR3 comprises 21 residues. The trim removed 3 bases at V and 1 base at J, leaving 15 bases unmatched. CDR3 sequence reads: CASSLRPPGLAGGEAQETQYF. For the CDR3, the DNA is TGTGCCAGCAGCTTGCGACCACCGGGACTAGCGGGGGGAGAGGCCCAAGAGACCCAGTACTTC.

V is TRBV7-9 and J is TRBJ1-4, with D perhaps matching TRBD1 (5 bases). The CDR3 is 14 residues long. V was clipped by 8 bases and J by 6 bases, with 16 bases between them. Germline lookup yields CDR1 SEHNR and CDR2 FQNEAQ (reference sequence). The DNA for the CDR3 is TGTGCCAGCGGCTCCTTGGGACTATATGAAAAACTGTTTTTT. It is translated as CASGSLGLYEKLFF.

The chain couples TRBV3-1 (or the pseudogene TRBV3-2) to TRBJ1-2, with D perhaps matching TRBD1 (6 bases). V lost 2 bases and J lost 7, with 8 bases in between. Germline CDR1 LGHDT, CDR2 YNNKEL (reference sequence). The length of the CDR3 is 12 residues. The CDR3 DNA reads TGTGCCAGCAGCCAACGGGGGGCTGGCTACACCTTC. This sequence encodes CASSQRGAGYTF.

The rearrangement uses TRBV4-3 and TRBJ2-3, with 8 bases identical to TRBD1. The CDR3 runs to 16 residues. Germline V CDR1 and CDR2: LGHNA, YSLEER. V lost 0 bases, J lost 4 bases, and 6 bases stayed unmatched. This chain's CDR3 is CASSQEQGEGPDTQYF. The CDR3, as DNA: TGCGCCAGCAGCCAAGAACAGGGGGAAGGTCCAGATACGCAGTATTTT.

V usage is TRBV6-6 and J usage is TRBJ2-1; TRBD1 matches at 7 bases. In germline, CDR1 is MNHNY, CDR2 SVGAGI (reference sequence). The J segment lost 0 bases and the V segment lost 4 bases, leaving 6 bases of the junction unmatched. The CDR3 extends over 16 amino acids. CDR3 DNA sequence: TGTGCCAGCAGTTGGTTAGGGGGCAGCTCCTACAATGAGCAGTTCTTC. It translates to CASSWLGGSSYNEQFF.

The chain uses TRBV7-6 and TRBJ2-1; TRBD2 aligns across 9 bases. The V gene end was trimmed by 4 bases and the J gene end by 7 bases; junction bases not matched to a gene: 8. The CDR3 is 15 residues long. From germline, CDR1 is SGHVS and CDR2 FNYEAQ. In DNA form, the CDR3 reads TGTGCCAGCAGCTCCTTTGCGGGAGGGCGGAATGAGCAGTTCTTC. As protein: CASSSFAGGRNEQFF.